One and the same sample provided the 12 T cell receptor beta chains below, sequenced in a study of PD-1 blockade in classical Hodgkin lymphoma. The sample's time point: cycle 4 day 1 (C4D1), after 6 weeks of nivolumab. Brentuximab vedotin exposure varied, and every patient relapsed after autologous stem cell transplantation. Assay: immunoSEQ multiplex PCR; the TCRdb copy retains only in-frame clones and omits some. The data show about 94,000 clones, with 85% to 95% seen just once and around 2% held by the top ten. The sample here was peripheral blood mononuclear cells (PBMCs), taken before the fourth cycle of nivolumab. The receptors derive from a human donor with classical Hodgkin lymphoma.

CDR3 nucleotide sequence: TGTGCCAGCAGCTCCGGGACCGGGGCTAATACTGAAGCTTTCTTT. Translation gives CASSSGTGANTEAFF. The J gene is TRBJ1-1, the V gene TRBV5-6; TRBD1 might be the D (5 bases). From germline, CDR1 is SGHDT and CDR2 YYEEEE. V was trimmed by 3 bases and J by 5 bases, leaving 17 bases between them. The CDR3 is made up of 15 amino acids.

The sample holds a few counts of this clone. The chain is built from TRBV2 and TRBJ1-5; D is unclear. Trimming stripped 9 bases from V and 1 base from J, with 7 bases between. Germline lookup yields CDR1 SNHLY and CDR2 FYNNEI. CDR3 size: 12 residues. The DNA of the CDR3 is TGTGCCAGTACGGGGAGCAATCAGCCCCAGCATTTT. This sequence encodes CASTGSNQPQHF.

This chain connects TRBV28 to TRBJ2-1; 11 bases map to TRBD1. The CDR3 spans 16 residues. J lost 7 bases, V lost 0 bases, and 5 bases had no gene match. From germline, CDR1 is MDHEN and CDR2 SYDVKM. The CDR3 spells CASSLWGTGGRNEQFF. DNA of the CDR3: TGTGCCAGCAGTTTATGGGGGACAGGGGGTCGTAATGAGCAGTTCTTC. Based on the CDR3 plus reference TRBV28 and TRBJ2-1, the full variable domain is DVKVTQSSRYLVKRTGEKVFLECVQDMDHENMFWYRQDPGLGLRLIYFSYDVKMKEKGDIPEGYSVSREKKERFSLILESASTNQTSMYLCASSLWGTGGRNEQFFGPGTRLTVL.

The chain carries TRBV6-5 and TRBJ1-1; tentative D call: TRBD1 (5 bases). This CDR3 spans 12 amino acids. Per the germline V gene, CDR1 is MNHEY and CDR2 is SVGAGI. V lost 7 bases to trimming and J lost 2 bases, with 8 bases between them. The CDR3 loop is CASTGVNTEAFF. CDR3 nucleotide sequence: TGTGCCAGCACGGGGGTTAACACTGAAGCTTTCTTT.

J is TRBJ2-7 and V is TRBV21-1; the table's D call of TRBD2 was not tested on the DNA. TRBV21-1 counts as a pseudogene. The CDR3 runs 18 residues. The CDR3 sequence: CASKRDTSGRADLYEQYF. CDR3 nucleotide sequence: TGTGCCAGCAAACGAGATACTAGCGGGAGGGCCGATCTCTACGAGCAGTACTTC.

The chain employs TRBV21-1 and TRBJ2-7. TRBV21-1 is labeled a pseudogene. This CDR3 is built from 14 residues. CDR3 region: CASSPLGRSYEQYF. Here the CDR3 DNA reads TGTGCCAGCAGCCCTCTAGGCAGGAGCTACGAGCAGTACTTC.

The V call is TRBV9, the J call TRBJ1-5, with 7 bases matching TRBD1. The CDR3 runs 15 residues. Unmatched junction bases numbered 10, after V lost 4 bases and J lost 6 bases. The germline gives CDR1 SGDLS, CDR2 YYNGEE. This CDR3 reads CASSPQGGLGQPQHF. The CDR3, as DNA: TGTGCCAGCAGCCCTCAGGGGGGGCTTGGTCAGCCCCAGCATTTT.

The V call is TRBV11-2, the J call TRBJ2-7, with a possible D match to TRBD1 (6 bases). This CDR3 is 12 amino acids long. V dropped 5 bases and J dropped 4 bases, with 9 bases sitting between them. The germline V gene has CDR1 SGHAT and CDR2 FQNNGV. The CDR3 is CASSRTVYEQYF. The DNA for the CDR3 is TGTGCCAGCAGCCGGACAGTTTACGAGCAGTACTTC.

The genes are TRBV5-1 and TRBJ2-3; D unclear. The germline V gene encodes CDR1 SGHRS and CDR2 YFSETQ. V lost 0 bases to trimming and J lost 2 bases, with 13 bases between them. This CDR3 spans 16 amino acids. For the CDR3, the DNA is TGCGCCAGCAGCTTGGGGCACACTACAATCACAGATACGCAGTATTTT. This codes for CASSLGHTTITDTQYF.

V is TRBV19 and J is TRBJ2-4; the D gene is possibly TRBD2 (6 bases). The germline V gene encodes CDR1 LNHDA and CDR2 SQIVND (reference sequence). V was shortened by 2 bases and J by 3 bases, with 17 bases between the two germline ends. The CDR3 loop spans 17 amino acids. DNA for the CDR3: TGTGCCAGTAGTATAATCCTAGGAGGGAAGGGCAAAAACATTCAGTACTTC. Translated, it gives CASSIILGGKGKNIQYF.

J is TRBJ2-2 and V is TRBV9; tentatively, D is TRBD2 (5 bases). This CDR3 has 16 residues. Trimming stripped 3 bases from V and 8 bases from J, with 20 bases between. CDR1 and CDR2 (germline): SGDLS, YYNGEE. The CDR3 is CASSAREAVLEGELFF. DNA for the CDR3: TGTGCCAGCAGCGCCCGGGAAGCGGTCCTAGAAGGGGAGCTGTTTTTT.

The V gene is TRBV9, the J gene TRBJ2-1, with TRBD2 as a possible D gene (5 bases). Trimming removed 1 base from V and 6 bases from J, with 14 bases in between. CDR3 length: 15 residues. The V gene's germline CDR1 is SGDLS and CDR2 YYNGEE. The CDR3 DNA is TGTGCCAGCAGCGTATCGGCTAGCATCCCCAATGAGCAGTTCTTC. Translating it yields CASSVSASIPNEQFF. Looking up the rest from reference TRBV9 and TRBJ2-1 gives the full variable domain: DSGVTQTPKHLITATGQRVTLRCSPRSGDLSVYWYQQSLDQGLQFLIQYYNGEERAKGNILERFSAQQFPDLHSELNLSSLELGDSALYFCASSVSASIPNEQFFGPGTRLTVL.